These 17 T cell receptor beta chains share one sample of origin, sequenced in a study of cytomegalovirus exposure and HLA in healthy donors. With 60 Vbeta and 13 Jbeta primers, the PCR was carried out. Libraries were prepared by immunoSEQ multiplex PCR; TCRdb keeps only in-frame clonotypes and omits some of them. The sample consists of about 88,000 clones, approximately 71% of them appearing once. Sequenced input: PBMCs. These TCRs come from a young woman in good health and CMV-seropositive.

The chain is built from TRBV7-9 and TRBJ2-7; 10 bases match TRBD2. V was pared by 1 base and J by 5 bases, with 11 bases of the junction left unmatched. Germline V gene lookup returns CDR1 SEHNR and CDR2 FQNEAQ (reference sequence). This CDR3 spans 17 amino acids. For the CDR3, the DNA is TGTGCCAGCAGCTTAGGTCGGGCTAGCGGGAGAACAAACGAGCAGTACTTC. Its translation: CASSLGRASGRTNEQYF.

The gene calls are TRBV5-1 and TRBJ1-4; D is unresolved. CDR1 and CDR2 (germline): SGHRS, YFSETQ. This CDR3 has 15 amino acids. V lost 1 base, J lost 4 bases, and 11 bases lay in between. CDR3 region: CASSLSVPVNEKLFF. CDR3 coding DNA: TGCGCCAGCAGCTTGAGTGTACCAGTTAATGAAAAACTGTTTTTT. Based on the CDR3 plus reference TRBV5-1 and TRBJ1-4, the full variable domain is KAGVTQTPRYLIKTRGQQVTLSCSPISGHRSVSWYQQTPGQGLQFLFEYFSETQRNKGNFPGRFSGRQFSNSRSEMNVSTLELGDSALYLCASSLSVPVNEKLFFGSGTQLSVL.

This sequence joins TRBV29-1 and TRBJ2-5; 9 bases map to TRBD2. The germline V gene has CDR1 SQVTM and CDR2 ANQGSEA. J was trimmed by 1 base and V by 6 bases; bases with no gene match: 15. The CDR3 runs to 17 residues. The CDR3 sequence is CSVIVNLLAGFQETQYF. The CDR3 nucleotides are TGCAGCGTAATCGTTAACCTTCTAGCGGGGTTCCAAGAGACCCAGTACTTC.

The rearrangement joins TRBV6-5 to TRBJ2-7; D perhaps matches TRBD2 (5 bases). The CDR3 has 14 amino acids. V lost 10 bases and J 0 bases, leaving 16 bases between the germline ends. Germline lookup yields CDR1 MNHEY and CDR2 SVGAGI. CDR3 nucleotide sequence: TGTGCCACCTCCTTCAGAGGGCTCTCCTACGAGCAGTACTTC. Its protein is CATSFRGLSYEQYF.

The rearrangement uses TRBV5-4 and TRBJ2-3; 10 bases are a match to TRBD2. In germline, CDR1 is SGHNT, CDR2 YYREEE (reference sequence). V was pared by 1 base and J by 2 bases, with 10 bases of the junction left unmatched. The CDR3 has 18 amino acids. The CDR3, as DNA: TGTGCCAGCAGCTTGAAGCCTAGCGGGGGCCGCCTCACAGATACGCAGTATTTT. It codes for CASSLKPSGGRLTDTQYF.

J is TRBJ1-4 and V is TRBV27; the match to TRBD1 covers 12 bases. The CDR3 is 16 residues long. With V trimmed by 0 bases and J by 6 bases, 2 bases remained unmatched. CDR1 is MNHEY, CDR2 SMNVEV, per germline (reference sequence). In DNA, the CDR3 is TGTGCCAGCAGTTTATCGGGGACAGGGGGCTATGAAAAACTGTTTTTT. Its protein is CASSLSGTGGYEKLFF.

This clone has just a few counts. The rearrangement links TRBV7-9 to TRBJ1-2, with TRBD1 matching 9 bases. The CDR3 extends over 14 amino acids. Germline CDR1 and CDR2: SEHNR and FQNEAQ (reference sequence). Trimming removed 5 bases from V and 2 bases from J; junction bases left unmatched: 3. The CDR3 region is CASSLGQGNYGYTF. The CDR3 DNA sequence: TGTGCCAGCAGCCTCGGACAGGGGAACTATGGCTACACCTTC.

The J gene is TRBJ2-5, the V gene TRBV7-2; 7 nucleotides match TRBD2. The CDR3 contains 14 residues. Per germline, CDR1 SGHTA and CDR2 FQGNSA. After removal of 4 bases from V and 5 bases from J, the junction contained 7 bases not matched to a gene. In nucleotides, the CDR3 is TGTGCCAGCAGCTCCCGACTAGCCGGCGAGACCCAGTACTTC. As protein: CASSSRLAGETQYF.

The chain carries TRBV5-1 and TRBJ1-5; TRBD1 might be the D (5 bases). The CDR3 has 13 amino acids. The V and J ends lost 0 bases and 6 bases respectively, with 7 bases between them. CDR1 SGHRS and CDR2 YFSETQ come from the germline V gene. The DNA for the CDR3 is TGCGCCAGCAGCTTGGAGGGGCCTCAGCCCCAGCATTTT. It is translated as CASSLEGPQPQHF.

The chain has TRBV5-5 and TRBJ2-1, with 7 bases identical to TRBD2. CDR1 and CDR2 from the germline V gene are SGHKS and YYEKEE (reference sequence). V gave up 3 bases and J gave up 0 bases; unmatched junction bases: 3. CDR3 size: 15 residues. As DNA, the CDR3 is TGTGCCAGCAGCTCTAGCGGCAGCTCCTACAATGAGCAGTTCTTC. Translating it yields CASSSSGSSYNEQFF.

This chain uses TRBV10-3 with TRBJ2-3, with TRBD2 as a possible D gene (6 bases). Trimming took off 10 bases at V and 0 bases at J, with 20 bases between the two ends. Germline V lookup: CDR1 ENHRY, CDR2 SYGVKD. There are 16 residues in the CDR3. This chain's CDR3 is CATAEPLAASTDTQYF. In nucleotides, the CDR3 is TGTGCCACCGCGGAACCGTTAGCGGCAAGCACAGATACGCAGTATTTT.

CDR3 amino acids: CSSGPGLTNNEQFF. CDR3 DNA sequence: TGCAGCAGCGGTCCGGGACTCACAAACAATGAGCAGTTCTTC. This sequence joins TRBV29-1 and TRBJ2-1, with TRBD2 as a possible D gene (6 bases). Germline V gene data show CDR1 as SQVTM and CDR2 as ANQGSEA. The CDR3 is 14 amino acids. V lost 8 bases to trimming and J lost 5 bases, with 19 bases between them.

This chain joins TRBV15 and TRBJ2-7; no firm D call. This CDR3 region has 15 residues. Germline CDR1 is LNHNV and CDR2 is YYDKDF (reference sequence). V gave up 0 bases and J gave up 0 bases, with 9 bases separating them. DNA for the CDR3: TGTGCCACCAGCAGAGATCAAAGGAGCTCCTACGAGCAGTACTTC. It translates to CATSRDQRSSYEQYF.

The DNA for the CDR3 is TGTGCCAGCAGCCCGACGGGGACAGGGTCCCCTCGGGAGACCCAGTACTTC. This gives the protein CASSPTGTGSPRETQYF. V and J are TRBV5-4 and TRBJ2-5, with 9 bases fitting TRBD1. The V segment lost 4 bases and the J segment 5 bases; nucleotides outside the gene matches: 15. Germline V gene sequence: CDR1 SGHNT, CDR2 YYREEE (reference sequence). The CDR3 is made up of 17 amino acids.

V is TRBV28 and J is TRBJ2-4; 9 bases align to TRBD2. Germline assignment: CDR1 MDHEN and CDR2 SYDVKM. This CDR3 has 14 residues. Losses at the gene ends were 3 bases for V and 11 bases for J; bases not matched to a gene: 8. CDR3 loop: CASSFWREGALQYF. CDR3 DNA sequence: TGTGCCAGCAGTTTCTGGCGGGAGGGAGCTCTTCAGTACTTC.

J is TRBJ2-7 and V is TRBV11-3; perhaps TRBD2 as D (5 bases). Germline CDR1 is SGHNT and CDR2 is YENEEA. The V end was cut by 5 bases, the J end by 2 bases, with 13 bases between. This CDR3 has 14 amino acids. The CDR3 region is CASSPERYPYEQYF. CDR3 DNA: TGTGCCAGCAGCCCCGAGCGGTACCCCTACGAGCAGTACTTC.

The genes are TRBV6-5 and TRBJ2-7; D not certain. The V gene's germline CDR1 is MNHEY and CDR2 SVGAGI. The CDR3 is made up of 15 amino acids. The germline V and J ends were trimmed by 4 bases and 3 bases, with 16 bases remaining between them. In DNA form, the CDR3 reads TGTGCCAGCAGTTCCAGGCAGGCTTACTTCTACGAGCAGTACTTC. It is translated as CASSSRQAYFYEQYF.